The next 28 T cell receptor beta chains were all read from a single sample in a study of T cell repertoires in cytomegalovirus infection. MiXCR, run by TCRdb on the reads, gives a single entry per CDR3 protein. The profile covers hundreds of thousands of distinct CDR3 sequences, with 9% to 9.5% appearing a single time and approximately 4.5% taken by the ten largest. Input material: PBMCs. Source of these receptors: a human donor in good health (CMV status not recorded). Some clones in this sample may be carry-over from other donors' samples.

This clonotype was seen repeatedly, ten times or more. The chain combines TRBV7-2 with TRBJ1-5, with 8 bases identical to TRBD1. CDR1 and CDR2 (germline): SGHTA, FQGNSA. The V segment lost 6 bases and the J segment 6 bases; nucleotides outside the gene matches: 4. This CDR3 comprises 13 residues. The CDR3 bases are TGTGCCAGCAGAGGACAGGGTAGTCAGCCCCAGCATTTT. This encodes CASRGQGSQPQHF.

This clonotype was counted a few times. The V gene is TRBV29-1, the J gene TRBJ1-5, with a tentative D call TRBD1 (6 bases). Trimming stripped 5 bases from V and 4 bases from J, with 9 bases between. CDR1 SQVTM and CDR2 ANQGSEA come from the germline V gene. CDR3 length: 12 amino acids. The CDR3 sequence is CSVQTGNQPQHF. CDR3 bases: TGCAGCGTTCAGACAGGTAATCAGCCCCAGCATTTT. The full variable domain, with the rest looked up from reference TRBV29-1 and TRBJ1-5, is SAVISQKPSRDICQRGTSLTIQCQVDSQVTMMFWYRQQPGQSLTLIATANQGSEATYESGFVIDKFPISRPNLTFSTLTVSNMSPEDSSIYLCSVQTGNQPQHFGDGTRLSIL.

J is TRBJ1-3 and V is TRBV27; D is undetermined. The CDR3 runs 15 residues. V was cut by 8 bases and J by 2 bases, with 16 bases left in between. CDR1 and CDR2 (germline): MNHEY, SMNVEV (reference sequence). Here the CDR3 reads CASGRDGQAGNTIYF. The CDR3 DNA follows: TGTGCCAGCGGGCGCGACGGCCAGGCTGGAAACACCATATATTTT.

This clonotype was counted at least ten times. The J gene is TRBJ2-7, the V gene TRBV7-2; D may be TRBD1 (6 bases). The V gene's germline CDR1 is SGHTA and CDR2 FQGNSA. This CDR3 has 17 residues. V lost 5 bases and J 4 bases, leaving 24 bases between the germline ends. The CDR3 nucleotides are TGTGCCAGCAGCCCATTACAAGACAGGACTCAAGGGTACGAGCAGTACTTC. Its translation: CASSPLQDRTQGYEQYF.

This clonotype was detected ten times or more. The chain links TRBV7-6 to TRBJ2-3; TRBD1 matches 12 bases. The germline V gene has CDR1 SGHVS and CDR2 FNYEAQ. Unmatched junction bases numbered 7, after V lost 5 bases and J lost 4 bases. The CDR3 totals 16 residues. Here the CDR3 reads CASSPGTGGRADTQYF. The CDR3 nucleotides read TGTGCCAGCAGCCCCGGGACAGGGGGCCGCGCAGATACGCAGTATTTT. Using reference TRBV7-6 and TRBJ2-3 for the parts outside the CDR3, the full variable domain is GAGVSQSPRYKVTKRGQDVALRCDPISGHVSLYWYRQALGQGPEFLTYFNYEAQQDKSGLPNDRFSAERPEGSISTLTIQRTEQRDSAMYRCASSPGTGGRADTQYFGPGTRLTVL.

This clonotype appeared many times. The chain has TRBV7-2 and TRBJ2-1; 10 bases agree with TRBD2. The V segment lost 5 bases and the J segment 5 bases; nucleotides outside the gene matches: 6. The CDR3 extends over 15 amino acids. Germline CDR1 and CDR2: SGHTA and FQGNSA. The CDR3 is CASSPPGLANNEQFF. The CDR3 region has the DNA TGTGCCAGCAGCCCTCCGGGACTAGCGAACAATGAGCAGTTCTTC.

This clonotype was detected many times. The chain couples TRBV20-1 to TRBJ1-1, with D possibly TRBD1 on 5 matching bases. The CDR3 loop spans 13 amino acids. V lost 7 bases to trimming and J lost 0 bases, with 12 bases between them. Germline assignment: CDR1 DFQATT and CDR2 SNEGSKA (reference sequence). The CDR3 region has the DNA TGCAGTGTATGGGGACGACTGAACACTGAAGCTTTCTTT. It yields the protein CSVWGRLNTEAFF.

This clonotype was seen repeatedly, ten times or more. J is TRBJ1-1 and V is TRBV19; 10 bases are a match to TRBD1. The trim removed 6 bases at V and 1 base at J, leaving 5 bases unmatched. This CDR3 has 15 amino acids. Germline V lookup: CDR1 LNHDA, CDR2 SQIVND (reference sequence). CDR3 amino acids: CASSGTGDPNTEAFF. CDR3 sequence (DNA): TGTGCCAGTAGCGGGACAGGGGACCCGAACACTGAAGCTTTCTTT.

This clonotype showed up just a few times. The chain employs TRBV29-1 and TRBJ1-2; 7 nucleotides agree with TRBD1. Germline trimming cut 6 bases from V and 5 bases from J; bases unmatched to any gene: 9. This CDR3 region has 13 residues. Germline CDR1 and CDR2: SQVTM and ANQGSEA. In nucleotides, the CDR3 is TGCAGCGTCCTCCCCGGACAGGCTTATGGCTACACCTTC. It specifies CSVLPGQAYGYTF. The full variable domain, its missing parts supplied by reference TRBV29-1 and TRBJ1-2, is SAVISQKPSRDICQRGTSLTIQCQVDSQVTMMFWYRQQPGQSLTLIATANQGSEATYESGFVIDKFPISRPNLTFSTLTVSNMSPEDSSIYLCSVLPGQAYGYTFGSGTRLTVV.

This clonotype was detected many times. The CDR3 region has the DNA TGTGCCAGCAGCTCTGTAAGGTTCACTGAAGCTTTCTTT. Its protein product is CASSSVRFTEAFF. This chain uses TRBV7-2 with TRBJ1-1; D is unclear. V was pared by 4 bases and J by 4 bases, with 10 bases between. This CDR3 has 13 amino acids. Germline values: CDR1 SGHTA, CDR2 FQGNSA. The variable domain in full, with the rest retrieved from reference TRBV7-2 and TRBJ1-1, is GAGVSQSPSNKVTEKGKDVELRCDPISGHTALYWYRQSLGQGLEFLIYFQGNSAPDKSGLPSDRFSAERTGGSVSTLTIQRTQQEDSAVYLCASSSVRFTEAFFGQGTRLTVV.

Ten or more counts support this clonotype. CDR3 amino acids: CASSLGLENIQYF. For the CDR3, the DNA is TGTGCCAGCAGCTTAGGTTTAGAAAACATTCAGTACTTC. The rearrangement uses TRBV7-2 and TRBJ2-4, with D hard to call. This CDR3 contains 13 residues. V lost 1 base, J lost 5 bases, and 6 bases lay in between. From germline, CDR1 is SGHTA and CDR2 FQGNSA.

Concerning this clonotype: The conserved final phenylalanine or tryptophan is absent from the CDR3, which likely points to a read error. V and J are TRBV20-1 and TRBJ2-1; unclear D gene. In germline, CDR1 is DFQATT, CDR2 SNEGSKA (reference sequence). The V end was cut by 3 bases, the J end by 5 bases, with 14 bases between. The CDR3 has 14 amino acids. The CDR3 DNA is TGCAGTGCTAGGGACCCCACGGTCCACAATGAGCAGTTCTCC. Protein: CSARDPTVHNEQFS.

This clonotype appeared many times. The chain couples TRBV7-6 to TRBJ1-2, with 7 bases identical to TRBD1. The CDR3 has 14 residues. CDR1 is SGHVS, CDR2 FNYEAQ, per germline. The V gene end was trimmed by 3 bases and the J gene end by 2 bases; junction bases not matched to a gene: 3. The CDR3, as DNA: TGTGCCAGCAGCTTGCAGACAGGGAACTATGGCTACACCTTC. This codes for CASSLQTGNYGYTF.

This clonotype occurred a few times. The CDR3 region is CASSYSDRGSTGELFF. The CDR3 region has the DNA TGTGCCAGCAGCTACTCGGACAGGGGGTCCACCGGGGAGCTGTTTTTT. This chain uses TRBV5-6 with TRBJ2-2; TRBD1 aligns across 10 bases. Germline V CDR1 and CDR2: SGHDT, YYEEEE. V gave up 3 bases and J gave up 4 bases; unmatched junction bases: 6. The CDR3 length is 16 residues.

This clonotype was detected ten times or more. This sequence joins TRBV6-2 or TRBV6-3 and TRBJ2-1, with TRBD2 matching over 12 bases. The CDR3 covers 15 residues. After removal of 6 bases from V and 1 base from J, the junction contained 1 base not matched to a gene. Looked up from germline, CDR1 is MNHEY and CDR2 is SVGEGT. The CDR3 nucleotides are TGTGCCAGCAGACTAGCGGGAGGTTCCTACAATGAGCAGTTCTTC. This gives the protein CASRLAGGSYNEQFF.

Ten or more counts support this clonotype. The gene calls are TRBV6-5 and TRBJ1-1, with TRBD1 matching over 7 bases. J lost 5 bases, V lost 0 bases, and 6 bases had no gene match. Looked up from germline, CDR1 is MNHEY and CDR2 is SVGAGI. CDR3 length equals 15 residues. CDR3 loop: CASSYSGQGETEAFF. As DNA, the CDR3 is TGTGCCAGCAGTTACTCGGGGCAGGGGGAGACTGAAGCTTTCTTT.

This clonotype was detected many times. The chain employs TRBV4-2 and TRBJ2-2; possibly TRBD1 or TRBD2 for D (6 bases each). Trimming stripped 4 bases from V and 3 bases from J, with 12 bases between. Germline CDR1 reads LGHNA; CDR2 reads YNFKEQ. The CDR3 is 15 residues long. The CDR3: CASSLRGRDTGELFF. The CDR3 coding sequence is TGTGCCAGCAGCCTTCGGGGGCGGGACACCGGGGAGCTGTTTTTT.

V is TRBV2 and J is TRBJ2-1; maybe TRBD2 (5 bases). CDR1 is SNHLY and CDR2 is FYNNEI in the germline V gene. The CDR3 consists of 13 residues. Deletions cut 10 bases from V and 10 bases from J, with 20 bases between. Here the CDR3 DNA reads TGTGCCACAACTAGAACTATAGCTTTCGAGCAGTTCTTC. The encoded protein is CATTRTIAFEQFF.

The chain uses TRBV27 and TRBJ2-5, with D unclear. With 4 bases removed from V and 5 bases from J, the gap between germline ends came to 11 bases. CDR3 length: 13 amino acids. Germline V gene sequence: CDR1 MNHEY, CDR2 SMNVEV (reference sequence). CDR3 nucleotides: TGTGCCAGCAGTTCCCGACCGGCGGAGACCCAGTACTTC. Translated, it gives CASSSRPAETQYF.

The chain links TRBV7-2 to TRBJ2-7; 9 nucleotides line up with TRBD2. J was trimmed by 5 bases and V by 2 bases; bases with no gene match: 7. Per germline, CDR1 SGHTA and CDR2 FQGNSA. The CDR3 loop spans 15 amino acids. DNA of the CDR3: TGTGCCAGCAGCTTAAAGAGCGGGAGGACCCACGAGCAGTACTTC. As protein: CASSLKSGRTHEQYF.

The chain recombines TRBV4-2 with TRBJ1-4; the D gene is possibly TRBD1 (6 bases). CDR1 and CDR2 (germline): LGHNA, YNFKEQ. V shed 0 bases and J shed 3 bases, with 11 bases lying between them. The CDR3 loop spans 16 amino acids. The CDR3 DNA reads TGTGCCAGCAGCCAAGATAAGGGGGGGCCTAATGAAAAACTGTTTTTT. Translating gives CASSQDKGGPNEKLFF.

This clonotype has a handful of counts. V gene TRBV7-6 combines with J gene TRBJ1-4; D ambiguous. The CDR3 totals 15 residues. V was shortened by 5 bases and J by 2 bases, with 12 bases between the two germline ends. Looked up from germline, CDR1 is SGHVS and CDR2 is FNYEAQ. The CDR3 nucleotides are TGTGCCAGCAGCGAACGCCTGGCGACTAATGAAAAACTGTTTTTT. Protein sequence: CASSERLATNEKLFF.

The rearrangement links TRBV7-9 to TRBJ2-1; D is unclear. This CDR3 spans 12 amino acids. The germline V and J ends were trimmed by 5 bases and 10 bases, with 12 bases remaining between them. Per the germline V gene, CDR1 is SEHNR and CDR2 is FQNEAQ (reference sequence). CDR3 protein: CASSVSSGEQFF. The CDR3 region has the DNA TGTGCCAGCAGCGTCTCGAGTGGGGAGCAGTTCTTC.

In its sample, this clonotype was seen a few times. The chain has TRBV6-1 and TRBJ1-1; possibly TRBD1 for D (6 bases). This CDR3 is built from 15 residues. V was shortened by 4 bases and J by 0 bases, with 12 bases between the two germline ends. Germline V gene sequence: CDR1 MNHNS, CDR2 SASEGT. As DNA, the CDR3 is TGTGCCAGCAGTGGTTACAGGGTGGTGAACACTGAAGCTTTCTTT. It specifies CASSGYRVVNTEAFF.

This clonotype has at least ten counts. The chain recombines TRBV29-1 with TRBJ2-2; the D is unclear. V was shortened by 1 base and J by 4 bases, with 4 bases between the two germline ends. CDR1 is SQVTM, CDR2 ANQGSEA, per germline. The CDR3 totals 12 residues. CDR3 sequence reads: CSVEGGTGELFF. For the CDR3, the DNA is TGCAGCGTTGAAGGGGGCACCGGGGAGCTGTTTTTT.

The V and J genes are TRBV28 and TRBJ2-7, with 8 bases fitting TRBD2. CDR3 length equals 15 residues. Germline V gives CDR1 MDHEN, CDR2 SYDVKM. Trimming removed 5 bases from V and 5 bases from J; junction bases left unmatched: 11. The CDR3 spells CASSPQVAGGHEQYF. CDR3 DNA sequence: TGTGCCAGCAGTCCCCAGGTGGCGGGAGGACACGAGCAGTACTTC.

The rearrangement uses TRBV7-2 and TRBJ2-7; D might be TRBD2 (6 bases). The CDR3 length is 15 residues. V lost 3 bases to trimming and J lost 3 bases, with 15 bases between them. The germline V gene encodes CDR1 SGHTA and CDR2 FQGNSA. The CDR3 spells CASSLGGAELYEQYF. CDR3 bases: TGTGCCAGCAGCTTGGGGGGAGCGGAACTCTACGAGCAGTACTTC.

This clonotype was picked up a small number of times. This sequence joins TRBV27 and TRBJ1-5; tentatively, D is TRBD1 (6 bases). The CDR3 spans 15 residues. The germline V gene has CDR1 MNHEY and CDR2 SMNVEV (reference sequence). With 5 bases removed from V and 3 bases from J, the gap between germline ends came to 14 bases. Here the CDR3 reads CASSNRAGNNQPQHF. The CDR3 DNA sequence: TGTGCCAGCAGTAACAGGGCCGGCAACAATCAGCCCCAGCATTTT.